This T cell receptor (beta chain) was recovered during a study of blood T cells in healthy people across ages. CDR3 length: 15 amino acids. Per the germline V gene, CDR1 is SQVTM and CDR2 is ANQGSEA. V shed 3 bases, J shed 5 bases, and the junction held 9 bases outside the gene matches. General study findings and limits: Long-lived donors had more naive CD4+ cells and higher diversity than aged donors. No one knew whether donors had CMV, which possibly confounded expanded clonotype changes.

This clonotype was seen repeatedly, ten times or more. Its cognate antigen is unknown. A second PCR of 7 to 11 cycles used a sample-barcoded 5' primer and a J-beta primer mix. Every single cDNA molecule received a tag from a template-switch adaptor with 12 random nucleotides. TCRdb fed the 5' RACE reads into MiXCR, producing one record per CDR3 protein. Here the sample spans about 1.6 million distinct CDR3 sequences, about 31% being singletons. V gene TRBV29-1 combines with J gene TRBJ1-2; 10 bases line up with TRBD1. Sample: blood. The sequence derives from a woman in her 30s in good health. Here the CDR3 reads CSVEGTGAPPYGYTF. DNA of the CDR3: TGCAGCGTTGAGGGGACAGGGGCCCCTCCTTATGGCTACACCTTC.